The source of this TCR beta chain is a study of CD8 T cells in Susac syndrome. cDNA came from roughly 0.5 to 1 ug RNA primed by random hexamers. Amplification of TCR beta CDR3 across 54 Vbeta and 13 Jbeta was performed with immunoSEQ multiplex PCR. TCRdb reprocessed the immunoSEQ multiplex PCR reads via MiXCR and lists one record per CDR3 protein. This sample has more than 250,000 distinct CDR3 sequences, with approximately 90% found just once. V dropped 5 bases and J dropped 2 bases, with 6 bases sitting between them. CDR3 size: 12 residues. This clonotype showed up just a few times. The multiple sclerosis controls were treatment-naive patients affected by stable or active relapsing-remitting disease. The CD8+ and CD4+ T cells were isolated magnetically using a negative isolation approach, whereas the TEMRA cells were enriched by FACS.

Source material: CD4+ T cells from PBMCs. The TCR was taken from a human donor with multiple sclerosis. The chain has TRBV12-3 or TRBV12-4 and TRBJ1-2, with a weak D call TRBD1 (5 bases). CDR3 sequence (DNA): TGTGCCAGCAGTCGACAGAACTATGGCTACACCTTC. This gives the protein CASSRQNYGYTF.